These T cell receptor beta chains were read from a single sample in a study of T-cell memory formation after mild COVID-19. Via MiXCR, TCRdb re-called the 5' RACE reads, giving one row per CDR3 protein. The sample shows some 97,000 distinct CDR3 sequences, 11% of them seen only once. Sample: PBMCs or a T cell subset sorted from them (not recorded which). The receptors stem from a man aged 18 to 35 who had mild COVID-19 (a few samples of this study predate the infection). Cell type and time point are not known. The CDR3 runs from the conserved cysteine through the conserved F or W. Fields, in order: D gene, clone size, J gene, V gene, CDR3 DNA, CDR3 protein. The D gene is left open where the match is weak. The size field is filled for only some rows; it gives once, few, many or a size class.

d_gene: TRBD1
abundance: many
j_gene: TRBJ1-1
v_gene: TRBV6-2/TRBV6-3
CDR3nt: TGTGCCAGCAGACAGGGGGGCAACACTGAAGCTTTCTTT
CDR3aa: CASRQGGNTEAFF

d_gene: TRBD2
abundance: few
j_gene: TRBJ2-1
v_gene: TRBV11-2
CDR3nt: TGTGCCAGCACCTCAGGGCTAGCGGGGGCCAATGAGCAGTTCTTC
CDR3aa: CASTSGLAGANEQFF

d_gene: TRBD2
abundance: NA
j_gene: TRBJ2-7
v_gene: TRBV3-1
CDR3nt: TGTGCCAGCAGCCACGGCGGGGGGTACTCCTACGAGCAGTACTTC
CDR3aa: CASSHGGGYSYEQYF

d_gene: TRBD2
abundance: NA
j_gene: TRBJ2-3
v_gene: TRBV19
CDR3nt: TGTGCCAGTAGTATACTAGCGGGAGAGGGGGCAGATACGCAGTATTTT
CDR3aa: CASSILAGEGADTQYF

d_gene: NA
abundance: few
j_gene: TRBJ2-2
v_gene: TRBV4-1
CDR3nt: TGCGCCAGCAGCCAAGAGGGGGTGGGAACCGGGGAGCTGTTTTTT
CDR3aa: CASSQEGVGTGELFF

d_gene: TRBD2
abundance: medium-sized
j_gene: TRBJ2-3
v_gene: TRBV6-4
CDR3nt: TGTGCCAGCAGTGACTCGACTAGCGGGGGGGATACGCAGTATTTT
CDR3aa: CASSDSTSGGDTQYF

d_gene: NA
abundance: NA
j_gene: TRBJ2-3
v_gene: TRBV4-1
CDR3nt: TGCGCCAGCAGCCATGAAAACCCAGATACGCAGTATTTT
CDR3aa: CASSHENPDTQYF

d_gene: TRBD2
abundance: NA
j_gene: TRBJ2-1
v_gene: TRBV6-5
CDR3nt: TGTGCCAGCAGTCGTCCCGGGACTAGCGGGGGGGCGCAGTTCTTC
CDR3aa: CASSRPGTSGGAQFF

d_gene: NA
abundance: NA
j_gene: TRBJ2-1
v_gene: TRBV5-1
CDR3nt: TGCGCCAGCAGCTGGTGGGGGGCCAATGAGCAGTTCTTC
CDR3aa: CASSWWGANEQFF

d_gene: TRBD2
abundance: few
j_gene: TRBJ2-1
v_gene: TRBV2
CDR3nt: TGTGCCTATGGAGCGGGGAATGAGCAGTTCTTC
CDR3aa: CAYGAGNEQFF

d_gene: NA
abundance: NA
j_gene: TRBJ1-1
v_gene: TRBV5-5
CDR3nt: TGTGCCAGCAGCTTGAGTCGGGGCACTGAAGCTTTCTTT
CDR3aa: CASSLSRGTEAFF